Below are 3 T cell receptor beta chains sequenced from a single sample in a study of T-cell reconstitution after alpha-beta-depleted transplantation in children. Researchers prepared the TCRbeta library using unique molecular identifiers, the study reports. Each CDR3 protein is one row after TCRdb ran MiXCR on the PCR reads. The table records about 420,000 distinct CDR3 sequences, 9.5% to 13% of them present only once. Source: PBMCs from the stem cell graft donor, taken from the stem cell graft. The receptor set was obtained from a human donor who donated a stem cell graft to a child with acute myeloid leukemia.

This clonotype was seen a handful of times. The rearrangement uses TRBV4-1 and TRBJ2-2; D gene ambiguous. V lost 1 base, J lost 11 bases, and 8 bases lay in between. This CDR3 region has 12 residues. In germline, CDR1 is MGHRA, CDR2 YSYEKL. In DNA, the CDR3 is TGCGCCAGCAGCCAAGGCAACATAGAGCTGTTTTTT. This codes for CASSQGNIELFF.

This clonotype was observed at least ten times. This chain uses TRBV19 with TRBJ2-7; D might be TRBD1 (5 bases). Germline-derived CDR1 and CDR2 are LNHDA and SQIVND (reference sequence). The CDR3 is made up of 14 amino acids. Trimming took 1 base from V and 1 from J, leaving 8 bases between them. In DNA, the CDR3 is TGTGCCAGTAGTATAGGGCAGGGTTCCTACGAGCAGTACTTC. The encoded protein is CASSIGQGSYEQYF.

This clonotype was observed a few times. This rearrangement joins TRBV28 to TRBJ2-3; D gene unclear. Germline lookup yields CDR1 MDHEN and CDR2 SYDVKM. With 5 bases removed from V and 4 bases from J, the gap between germline ends came to 19 bases. CDR3 length: 16 residues. The CDR3 bases are TGTGCCAGCAGTACCCTGGGCCGGGTCTCGGCAGATACGCAGTATTTT. Its protein product is CASSTLGRVSADTQYF.